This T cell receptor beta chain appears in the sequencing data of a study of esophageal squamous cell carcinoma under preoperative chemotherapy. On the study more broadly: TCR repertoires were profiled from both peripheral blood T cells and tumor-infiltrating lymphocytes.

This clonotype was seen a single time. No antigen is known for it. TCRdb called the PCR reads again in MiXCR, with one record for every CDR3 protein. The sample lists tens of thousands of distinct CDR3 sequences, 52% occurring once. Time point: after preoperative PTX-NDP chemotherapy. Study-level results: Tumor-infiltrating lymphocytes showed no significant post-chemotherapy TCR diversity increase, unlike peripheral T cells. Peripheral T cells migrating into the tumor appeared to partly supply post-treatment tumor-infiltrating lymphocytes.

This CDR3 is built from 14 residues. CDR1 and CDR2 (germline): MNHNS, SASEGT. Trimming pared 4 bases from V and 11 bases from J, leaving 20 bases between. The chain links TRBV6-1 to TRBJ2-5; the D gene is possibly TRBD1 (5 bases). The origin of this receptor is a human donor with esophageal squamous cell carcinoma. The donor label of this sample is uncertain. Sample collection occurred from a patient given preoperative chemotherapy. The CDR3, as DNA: TGTGCCAGCAGTGGGGGCCGTGCCCAAGATACGCAGTACTTC. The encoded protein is CASSGGRAQDTQYF.